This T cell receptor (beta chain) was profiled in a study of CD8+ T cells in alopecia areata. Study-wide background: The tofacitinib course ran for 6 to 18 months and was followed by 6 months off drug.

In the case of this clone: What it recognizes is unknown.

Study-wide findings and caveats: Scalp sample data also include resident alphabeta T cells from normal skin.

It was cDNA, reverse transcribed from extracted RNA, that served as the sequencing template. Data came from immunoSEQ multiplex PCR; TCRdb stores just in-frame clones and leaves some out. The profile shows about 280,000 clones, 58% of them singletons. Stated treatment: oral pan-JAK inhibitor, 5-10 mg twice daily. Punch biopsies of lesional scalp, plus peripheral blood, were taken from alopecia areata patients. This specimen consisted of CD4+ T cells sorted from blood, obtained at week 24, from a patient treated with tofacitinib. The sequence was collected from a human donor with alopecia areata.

The CDR3 nucleotides read TGTGCCACCAGCACGCAGGGGGCGAGCACCGGGGAGCTGTTTTTT. This sequence encodes CATSTQGASTGELFF. The V gene is TRBV15, the J gene TRBJ2-2; 8 positions match TRBD1. The germline V gene has CDR1 LNHNV and CDR2 YYDKDF (reference sequence). The V gene end was trimmed by 4 bases and the J gene end by 4 bases; junction bases not matched to a gene: 5. This CDR3 region has 15 residues.